The clone carrying this T cell receptor (beta chain) was seen ten or more times. Its antigen is undetermined. The data derive from a study of T cells in Graves' hyperthyroidism and ophthalmopathy. What was amplified from RNA transcripts were TCR beta CDR3 regions. Primed by the HTBI set, a first-round RT-PCR was run on the TCR CDR3. Via MiXCR, TCRdb re-called the multiplex PCR reads, giving one row per CDR3 protein. The data show around 56,000 distinct CDR3 sequences, with roughly 50% seen just once and 9.5% to 15% held by the top ten. Germline V gene data show CDR1 as GTSNPN and CDR2 as SVGIG (reference sequence). Trimming left V 0 bases short and J 4 bases short, with 6 bases between. The CDR3 runs 12 residues. The study excluded patients with uncontrolled infection, other autoimmune disease, pregnancy or lactation. Diagnoses used clinical symptoms, serum thyroxine and TRAb, thyroid ultrasound and orbital computed tomography.

Study-wide results and caveats: Among clonotypes expanded in thyroid above 0.001, most were also found in blood.

The gene calls are TRBV30 and TRBJ1-1; D gene unclear. Sequenced material: blood. The clonotype originates from a woman in her thirties with Graves' ophthalmopathy. The CDR3 nucleotides read TGTGCCTGGAGTGTATTGCCCACTGAAGCTTTCTTT. Translation: CAWSVLPTEAFF.